This TCR beta chain was obtained from a study of blood T cells in healthy people across ages (dated by TCRdb to about 2015). Broadly, across the study: In model experiments, template switching captured roughly one uniquely barcoded TCR beta cDNA molecule for every two T cells. To avoid experimental bias, donors of different ages were distributed randomly across sequencing lanes. Two additional independent replicas of 1 million unique cDNA reads from the same blood draw were analyzed for two donors (one aged 18 to 30 and one aged 80 or older). Using deep sequencing normalized with unique cDNA molecular identifiers, the study measured how TCR beta repertoire diversity changes with age. Four age groups were formed from the donors: young (average about 15 years), middle-aged (approximately 39), aged (roughly 56) and long-lived (less than 85).

The germline V gene (reference sequence) provides CDR1 SEHNR and CDR2 FQNEAQ. V is pruned by 6 bases and J by 6 bases, leaving 7 bases of the junction without a gene match. The CDR3, from cysteine to phenylalanine, totals 14 residues. Only CDR3 DNA is held: 42 bases, read in frame from base 1. Donors were a few dozen systemically healthy Caucasian individuals from Russia aged roughly 6 to 95 years. Around 9.7 milliliters of peripheral blood were collected from each donor into EDTA-treated Vacutainer tubes. PBMCs were isolated by Ficoll-Paque density-gradient centrifugation, with at least 6 million obtained per sample. Total RNA was extracted from PBMCs with Trizol reagent, with at least 5.5 micrograms obtained per sample. For every donor, flow cytometry on a PBMC aliquot measured the percentage of naive CD45RAhigh/CD27high T cells. Study-wide conclusions, independent of this receptor: Estimates of total diversity based on one million sequenced T cells were considered lower bounds and underestimates. Donor CMV infection status was unknown, potentially confounding age-related changes in expanded clonotypes. There was a strong correlation between observed TCR beta diversity and the percentage of naive T cells measured by flow cytometry. Since profiling was done on bulk unsorted PBMCs, naive and antigen-experienced compartments could not be conclusively compared. Compared with the aged group, more naive CD4+ T cells, fewer expanded clones and increased TCR diversity were shown by the long-lived group, suggesting age selection. As age increased, observed TCR beta diversity per million T cells dropped in a roughly linear way, and a significant reduction was already evident by age 40.

This clonotype was seen a few times. The target of this receptor is not known. The record has no base qualities; no much larger clone is one base away. The receptor library was made with 5' RACE. The instrument was an Illumina HiSeq 2500. The second PCR ran for roughly 6 to 11 cycles and used a J-beta primer mix along with a sample-barcoded 5' primer. A template-switch 5' adaptor carrying 12 random nucleotides introduced a unique molecular identifier onto each TCR beta cDNA molecule. Each sample yielded at least 3 million CDR3-containing paired-end reads. All of the RNA was converted into first-strand cDNA using the Mint cDNA synthesis kit, with a TRBC-specific oligonucleotide serving as the primer. Following uracil-DNA glycosylase treatment, a first 18-cycle PCR with universal primers M1SS and BC2_uni_R was performed on all cDNA. Per the source publication's procedure: Normalization of each sample was performed by random selection of 1 million high-quality reads, each carrying a distinct molecular identifier. Reads with shared molecular identifiers were discarded instead of being binned into consensus sequences. CDR3 identification, clonotype clustering and error correction used MiTCR with a Q25 quality threshold and the strictest error-elimination algorithm. A nonparametric unseen species model with Euler transformation was used to estimate lower-bound total TCR beta diversity. TCRdb trimmed the raw reads at Q25, called clones with MiXCR and kept productive beta chains. One record per CDR3 amino acid sequence lists the most common genes and DNA. These V and J calls are TCRdb output, not the study's own analysis. The sample table lists 1.5 million to 2 million distinct CDR3 sequences, around 35% of them with a count of one. The ten largest clones represent approximately 10% of the sample.

This chain is built from TRBV7-9 and TRBJ1-2; a stretch of 10 junction bases matches TRBD1. The source is a woman in her twenties or thirties in good health. Sequencing input: blood. CDR3 loop: CASSPGTGAHGYTF. In nucleotides, the sequence is TGTGCCAGCAGTCCCGGGACAGGGGCACATGGCTACACCTTC.